These 25 T cell receptor beta chains originate from one sample sequenced in a study of blood T cell repertoires in COVID-19. Only in-frame clones appear in the TCRdb table, and some are missing; sequencing was by immunoSEQ multiplex PCR. Of 150,000 to 180,000 clones listed, around 78% are singletons. The sequenced sample consisted of peripheral blood. These receptor sequences come from an older man with acute or convalescent COVID-19.

The chain has TRBV10-1 and TRBJ1-1; D not certain. Trimming took off 8 bases at V and 0 bases at J, with 7 bases between the two ends. Germline loops: CDR1 WNHNN, CDR2 SYGVQD (reference sequence). The CDR3 contains 12 residues. The CDR3 nucleotides are TGCGCCAGCGGGCGGGTGAACACTGAAGCTTTCTTT. It yields the protein CASGRVNTEAFF.

The table lists this clone with a count of one. The chain joins TRBV2 to TRBJ2-5, with a weak D call TRBD1 (6 bases). The CDR3 extends over 14 amino acids. CDR1 is SNHLY, CDR2 FYNNEI, per germline. V shed 8 bases and J shed 3 bases, with 16 bases lying between them. The CDR3 loop is CASVDRQEEETQYF. DNA for the CDR3: TGTGCCAGCGTGGACCGACAGGAGGAAGAGACCCAGTACTTC.

This clone appeared a single time. CDR3 in amino acids: CASARSGGRQPYNEQFF. The DNA of the CDR3 is TGTGCCAGCGCCCGTTCCGGGGGTAGGCAACCCTACAATGAGCAGTTCTTC. The V gene is TRBV2, the J gene TRBJ2-1; tentative D call: TRBD2 (6 bases). Trimming pared 8 bases from V and 2 bases from J, leaving 22 bases between. The germline gives CDR1 SNHLY, CDR2 FYNNEI. This CDR3 is built from 17 residues.

The V gene is TRBV19, the J gene TRBJ1-5; TRBD1 agrees at 8 bases. From germline, CDR1 is LNHDA and CDR2 SQIVND (reference sequence). The CDR3 loop spans 16 amino acids. The J segment lost 3 bases and the V segment lost 6 bases, leaving 10 bases of the junction unmatched. CDR3 DNA: TGTGCCAGTAGATGGTCGGCGGACAGGGACAATCAGCCCCAGCATTTT. Protein: CASRWSADRDNQPQHF. Supplemented by reference TRBV19 and TRBJ1-5, the full variable domain reads DGGITQSPKYLFRKEGQNVTLSCEQNLNHDAMYWYRQDPGQGLRLIYYSQIVNDFQKGDIAEGYSVSREKKESFPLTVTSAQKNPTAFYLCASRWSADRDNQPQHFGDGTRLSIL.

CDR3 protein: CASSSGVGYTF. CDR3 in DNA: TGTGCCAGCAGCTCAGGGGTCGGCTACACCTTC. This chain uses TRBV28 with TRBJ1-2; D possibly corresponds to TRBD1 (6 bases). Germline values: CDR1 MDHEN, CDR2 SYDVKM. This CDR3 contains 11 residues. The V and J ends lost 6 bases and 8 bases respectively, with 10 bases between them.

This chain connects TRBV30 to TRBJ2-7, with D possibly being TRBD2 (6 bases). This CDR3 is 12 amino acids long. From germline, CDR1 is GTSNPN and CDR2 SVGIG (reference sequence). Trimming pared 4 bases from V and 3 bases from J, leaving 10 bases between. The CDR3 sequence: CAWNAAGYEQYF. The CDR3 bases are TGTGCCTGGAATGCAGCGGGCTACGAGCAGTACTTC.

J is TRBJ2-3 and V is TRBV21-1; the D call in the table, TRBD2, was not verified against the DNA. TRBV21-1 is recorded as a pseudogene. CDR3 length: 17 amino acids. The CDR3 region is CASSKAQGRGVTDTQYF. As DNA, the CDR3 is TGTGCCAGCAGCAAAGCACAGGGGCGGGGGGTCACAGATACGCAGTATTTT.

The V and J genes are TRBV11-3 and TRBJ2-1; 11 nucleotides match TRBD2. The CDR3 length is 15 residues. The junction had 7 bases not matched to a gene; V was cut back by 5 bases and J by 7 bases. Germline values: CDR1 SGHNT, CDR2 YENEEA. Here the CDR3 reads CASSLSGGAGNEQFF. The DNA for the CDR3 is TGTGCCAGCAGCCTTAGCGGGGGGGCCGGGAATGAGCAGTTCTTC.

This clone was seen more than once but under ten times. V and J are TRBV6-5 and TRBJ1-2; 9 bases are shared with TRBD1. The germline CDR1 and CDR2 sequences are MNHEY and SVGAGI. Trimming took 4 bases from V and 7 from J; bases not matched to a gene: 7. The CDR3 is made up of 14 amino acids. The CDR3 region has the DNA TGTGCCAGCAGTTCGGGGGGACAGGGCTTTGGCTACACCTTC. It is translated as CASSSGGQGFGYTF.

This clone appeared once. The rearrangement links TRBV7-9 to TRBJ2-1; the match to TRBD2 covers 12 bases. This CDR3 contains 16 residues. V gave up 5 bases and J gave up 8 bases; unmatched junction bases: 10. The germline V gene encodes CDR1 SEHNR and CDR2 FQNEAQ (reference sequence). The CDR3 nucleotides are TGTGCCAGCAGCCAGCGGACTAGCGGGGTCCTGGATGAGCAGTTCTTC. It yields the protein CASSQRTSGVLDEQFF.

V is TRBV19 and J is TRBJ2-3; TRBD1 agrees at 9 bases. V shed 1 base and J 1 base; nucleotides not matched to a gene: 12. CDR1 is LNHDA and CDR2 is SQIVND in the germline V gene (reference sequence). The CDR3 length is 19 residues. In DNA form, the CDR3 reads TGTGCCAGTAGTATAGTCGACGGGACAGGGTCGATTGGCACAGATACGCAGTATTTT. Protein product: CASSIVDGTGSIGTDTQYF.

V gene TRBV19 combines with J gene TRBJ2-5, with TRBD1 identical over 9 bases. This CDR3 has 13 amino acids. Germline CDR1 LNHDA, CDR2 SQIVND (reference sequence). V dropped 5 bases and J dropped 5; count of bases not matched to a gene: 3. The CDR3 DNA reads TGTGCCAGTAGTGCGGGACAGGGTGAGACCCAGTACTTC. It codes for CASSAGQGETQYF.

The rearrangement uses TRBV18 and TRBJ1-5; 9 bases fit TRBD1. The CDR3 runs to 17 residues. V was clipped by 3 bases and J by 6 bases; unmatched bases: 12. Germline V gene data show CDR1 as KGHSH and CDR2 as LQKENI. The CDR3, as DNA: TGTGCCAGCTCACCTGTCCCCTCGACAGGGGGTGGTCAGCCCCAGCATTTT. Protein sequence: CASSPVPSTGGGQPQHF.

The chain links TRBV30 to TRBJ1-1; 8 bases align to TRBD1. CDR1 GTSNPN and CDR2 SVGIG come from the germline V gene (reference sequence). The V gene end was trimmed by 0 bases and the J gene end by 5 bases; junction bases not matched to a gene: 5. The CDR3 loop spans 14 amino acids. The CDR3 loop reads CAWSVKRQGTEAFF. The CDR3 nucleotides read TGTGCCTGGAGTGTAAAGAGACAGGGGACTGAAGCTTTCTTT.

This clone was detected only once. The chain links TRBV6-2 or TRBV6-3 to TRBJ2-7; TRBD1 might be the D (6 bases). Germline values: CDR1 MNHEY, CDR2 SVGEGT. V was clipped by 5 bases and J by 2 bases, with 13 bases between them. The CDR3 is 14 amino acids. The CDR3 spells CASSDPTGAYEQYV. In DNA, the CDR3 is TGTGCCAGCAGTGACCCGACAGGAGCCTACGAGCAGTACGTC.

The chain links TRBV7-9 to TRBJ2-2, with a possible D match to TRBD2 (6 bases). The germline V and J ends were trimmed by 5 bases and 0 bases, with 22 bases remaining between them. The germline V gene has CDR1 SEHNR and CDR2 FQNEAQ (reference sequence). This CDR3 region has 19 residues. The CDR3 DNA sequence: TGTGCCAGCAGCCCGAGTAGGCCTAGCGCTTTATCGAACACCGGGGAGCTGTTTTTT. Encoded protein: CASSPSRPSALSNTGELFF.

V gene TRBV7-7 combines with J gene TRBJ2-2, with 9 bases aligning to TRBD1. In germline, CDR1 is SSHAT, CDR2 FNYEAQ (reference sequence). The CDR3 sequence is 15 residues long. The V and J ends lost 5 bases and 5 bases, in that order; junction bases with no gene match: 6. The CDR3, as DNA: TGTGCCAGCAGCACCGGGACAGGGAATACCGGGGAGCTGTTTTTT. It is translated as CASSTGTGNTGELFF. Full variable domain (missing parts from reference TRBV7-7 and TRBJ2-2): GAGVSQSPRYKVTKRGQDVTLRCDPISSHATLYWYQQALGQGPEFLTYFNYEAQPDKSGLPSDRFSAERPEGSISTLTIQRTEQRDSAMYRCASSTGTGNTGELFFGEGSRLTVL.

CDR3 loop: CAWESAGGLKTQYF. CDR3 in DNA: TGTGCCTGGGAATCAGCGGGGGGGCTGAAGACCCAGTACTTC. The genes are TRBV30 and TRBJ2-5; TRBD2 aligns across 10 bases. CDR1 and CDR2 (germline): GTSNPN, SVGIG (reference sequence). After removal of 5 bases from V and 6 bases from J, the junction contained 9 bases not matched to a gene. The CDR3 contains 14 residues.

This clone appeared a single time. This chain uses TRBV10-3 with TRBJ2-5, with 7 bases lining up with TRBD2. The V gene's germline CDR1 is ENHRY and CDR2 SYGVKD. CDR3 length: 14 amino acids. J was trimmed by 2 bases and V by 4 bases; bases with no gene match: 4. The CDR3 sequence: CAISASGAQETQYF. The DNA for the CDR3 is TGTGCCATCAGTGCCAGCGGGGCTCAAGAGACCCAGTACTTC.

The V gene is TRBV7-7, the J gene TRBJ2-2, with D perhaps matching TRBD1 (5 bases). CDR3 size: 15 residues. The ends were cut back, 1 base at V and 0 bases at J, with 6 bases in the middle. CDR1 is SSHAT, CDR2 FNYEAQ, per germline (reference sequence). DNA for the CDR3: TGTGCCAGCAGCTTAGACAGGACGAACACCGGGGAGCTGTTTTTT. This sequence encodes CASSLDRTNTGELFF.

This chain uses TRBV9 with TRBJ1-1, with 7 bases fitting TRBD1. V shed 4 bases, J shed 11 bases, and the junction held 8 bases outside the gene matches. Per germline, CDR1 SGDLS and CDR2 YYNGEE. CDR3 length: 12 residues. The chain's CDR3 is CASSPDRERAFF. In DNA form, the CDR3 reads TGTGCCAGCAGCCCCGACAGGGAACGGGCTTTCTTT. Supplemented by reference TRBV9 and TRBJ1-1, the full variable domain reads DSGVTQTPKHLITATGQRVTLRCSPRSGDLSVYWYQQSLDQGLQFLIQYYNGEERAKGNILERFSAQQFPDLHSELNLSSLELGDSALYFCASSPDRERAFFGQGTRLTVV.

This clone was observed a handful of times. The rearrangement links TRBV11-3 to TRBJ1-2, with 9 bases identical to TRBD1. Looked up from germline, CDR1 is SGHNT and CDR2 is YENEEA. Germline trimming cut 5 bases from V and 4 bases from J; bases unmatched to any gene: 8. The CDR3 is 15 amino acids. This CDR3 is CASSARDRESYGYTF. CDR3 in DNA: TGTGCCAGCAGCGCACGGGACAGGGAGAGCTATGGCTACACCTTC.

The rearrangement joins TRBV19 to TRBJ1-4, with 8 bases that match TRBD1. The CDR3 is 15 amino acids. The V gene's germline CDR1 is LNHDA and CDR2 SQIVND (reference sequence). The J segment lost 4 bases and the V segment lost 8 bases, leaving 9 bases of the junction unmatched. The CDR3 region is CASGDRSRLNEKLFF. The CDR3 coding sequence is TGTGCCAGTGGGGACAGGAGTCGACTTAATGAAAAACTGTTTTTT.

The rearrangement links TRBV10-1 to TRBJ1-6, with 9 bases lining up with TRBD1. Germline V gives CDR1 WNHNN, CDR2 SYGVQD (reference sequence). CDR3 length: 13 amino acids. Unmatched junction bases numbered 5, after V lost 10 bases and J lost 7 bases. The CDR3 DNA follows: TGCGCCACCTTAGGACAGGGGAATTCACCCCTCCACTTT. Its protein is CATLGQGNSPLHF.

This clone appeared once. The chain is built from TRBV7-3 and TRBJ1-2, with D tentatively TRBD1 (6 bases). This CDR3 is 13 amino acids long. Germline V lookup: CDR1 SGHTA, CDR2 FQGTGA. The germline V and J ends were trimmed by 5 bases and 7 bases, with 14 bases remaining between them. The CDR3 DNA is TGTGCCAGCAGCACCCAACAGGGATCTGGCTACACCTTC. This sequence encodes CASSTQQGSGYTF.